A selection of T cell receptor beta chains follows, all from one sample in a study of control samples from healthy donors and cancer patients. TCRdb's table, derived via immunoSEQ multiplex PCR, lists solely in-frame clones and lacks some. The sample shows some 150,000 clones, about nine tenths of them seen only once. Sequencing used blood. Receptors were obtained from a man younger than 45 in good health. Each CDR3 is given with its conserved first and last residue. The D gene is left open where the match is weak. The size of a clone is reported for some rows only, either as once, few or many, or as a class for expanded clones.

j_call v_call d_call clone_size cdr3_aa cdr3_nt
TRBJ1-2 TRBV23-1 - - CASSRGEGGYGYTF TGCGCCAGCAGTCGTGGGGAGGGGGGCTATGGCTACACCTTC
TRBJ2-3 TRBV24-1 TRBD1 - CATSDSGTGVTDTQYF TGTGCCACCAGTGATTCCGGGACAGGGGTCACAGATACGCAGTATTTT
TRBJ2-1 TRBV27 TRBD1 - CASSGTGWGGNEQFF TGTGCCAGCAGTGGGACAGGGTGGGGGGGGAATGAGCAGTTCTTC
TRBJ1-2 TRBV19 - - CASSIEPAFYGYTF TGTGCCAGTAGTATAGAGCCAGCCTTCTATGGCTACACCTTC
TRBJ2-7 TRBV19 TRBD2 few CASSIQGTSSYEQYF TGTGCCAGTAGTATACAGGGGACTAGCTCCTACGAGCAGTACTTC
TRBJ2-7 TRBV30 - - CAWSEGVYEQYF TGTGCCTGGAGTGAAGGGGTCTACGAGCAGTACTTC
TRBJ1-5 TRBV18 - - CASSTEATGQPQHF TGTGCCAGCTCAACGGAGGCAACGGGGCAGCCCCAGCATTTT
TRBJ2-3 TRBV19 - - CASSLSTNTDTQYF TGTGCCAGTAGTTTATCGACTAACACAGATACGCAGTATTTT
TRBJ2-7 TRBV20-1 - - CSASRTASGYEQYF TGCAGTGCTAGTAGAACGGCGAGCGGCTACGAGCAGTACTTC
TRBJ2-2 TRBV4-1 - - CASSQATGELFF TGCGCCAGCAGCCAGGCGACCGGGGAGCTGTTTTTT
TRBJ1-2 TRBV6-1 TRBD1 - CASSEGDRGRGGYTF TGTGCCAGCAGTGAAGGGGACAGGGGGAGAGGGGGCTACACCTTC
TRBJ2-1 TRBV7-2 TRBD2 - CASSLAASGGAHEQFF TGTGCCAGCAGCTTAGCGGCTAGCGGGGGGGCCCATGAGCAGTTCTTC
TRBJ1-2 TRBV30 TRBD1 - CAWSGTGENGYTF TGTGCCTGGAGTGGAACAGGGGAGAATGGCTACACCTTC
TRBJ2-5 TRBV13 TRBD1 once CASSFRTGGSQYF TGTGCCAGCAGCTTCCGGACAGGGGGTTCCCAGTACTTC
TRBJ2-1 TRBV2 TRBD2 once CASRRTGGLSNEQFF TGTGCCAGCAGAAGGACGGGGGGGCTCTCCAATGAGCAGTTCTTC
TRBJ1-2 TRBV7-2 - once CASSLKQGSGYTF TGTGCCAGCAGCTTAAAGCAGGGTTCTGGCTACACCTTC
TRBJ1-1 TRBV11-2 - - CASSFRNTEAFF TGTGCCAGCAGCTTTAGGAACACTGAAGCTTTCTTT
TRBJ1-6 TRBV9 - - CASSVGPGESPLHF TGTGCCAGCAGCGTCGGGCCCGGGGAATCACCCCTCCACTTT
TRBJ2-3 TRBV11-2 - - CASNQADTQYF TGTGCCAGCAACCAGGCAGATACGCAGTATTTT
TRBJ2-7 TRBV10-2 - - CASTPGHPMDYEQYF TGCGCCAGCACACCGGGACACCCCATGGACTACGAGCAGTACTTC
TRBJ2-1 TRBV4-1 TRBD2 - CASSQDPTSGGYNEQFF TGCGCCAGCAGCCAAGACCCGACTAGCGGGGGATACAATGAGCAGTTCTTC
TRBJ1-1 TRBV5-6 TRBD1 - CASGQAWNTEAFF TGTGCCAGCGGACAGGCTTGGAACACTGAAGCTTTCTTT
TRBJ2-1 TRBV9 TRBD1 - CASSVRTGLGHEQFF TGTGCCAGCAGCGTAAGGACAGGGTTAGGCCATGAGCAGTTCTTC